This T cell receptor beta chain is drawn from a study of post-analysis software for immune sequencing data. As for the study in general: Patients with relapsing-remitting, secondary progressive and progressive-relapsing multiple sclerosis courses were all represented.

About this clonotype itself: No antigen is known for it.

Tagging with unique molecular identifiers was a feature of the TCR beta cDNA libraries. TCRdb reanalysed the PCR reads using MiXCR and keeps one entry per CDR3 protein. The data contain hundreds of thousands of distinct CDR3 sequences, over 45% of them singletons. The V gene's germline CDR1 is DFQATT and CDR2 SNEGSKA (reference sequence). The length of the CDR3 is 12 residues. Trimming left V 7 bases short and J 7 bases short, with 16 bases between. The study, taken as a whole, reports: Five TRBV segments, including TRBV5-6, TRBV5-1 and TRBV20-1, were more frequent in patients than controls.

The TCR sequence derives from a girl aged 2-9 years with multiple sclerosis. The sample taken for sequencing was blood. J is TRBJ1-1 and V is TRBV20-1; perhaps TRBD1 as D (6 bases). CDR3 in amino acids: CSVKRGFREAFF. As DNA, the CDR3 is TGCAGTGTTAAGAGGGGGTTCCGTGAAGCTTTCTTT.